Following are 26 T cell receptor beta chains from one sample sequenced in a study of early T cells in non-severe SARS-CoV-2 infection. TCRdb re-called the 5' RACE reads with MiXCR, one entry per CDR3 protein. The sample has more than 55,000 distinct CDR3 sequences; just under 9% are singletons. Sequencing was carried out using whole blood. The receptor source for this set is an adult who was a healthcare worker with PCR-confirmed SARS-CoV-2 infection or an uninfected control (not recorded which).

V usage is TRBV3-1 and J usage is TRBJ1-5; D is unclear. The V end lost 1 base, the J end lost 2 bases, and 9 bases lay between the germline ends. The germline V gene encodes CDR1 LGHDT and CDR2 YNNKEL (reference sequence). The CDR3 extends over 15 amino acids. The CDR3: CASSQGGYGNQPQHF. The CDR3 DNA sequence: TGTGCCAGCAGCCAAGGGGGATATGGCAATCAGCCCCAGCATTTT.

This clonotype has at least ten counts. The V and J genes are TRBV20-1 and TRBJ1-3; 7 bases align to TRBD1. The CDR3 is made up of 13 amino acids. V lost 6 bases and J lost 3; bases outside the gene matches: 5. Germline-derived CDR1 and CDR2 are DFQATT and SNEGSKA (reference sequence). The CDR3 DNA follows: TGCAGTGCGAGCCGACAGGGTGGAAACACCATATATTTT. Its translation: CSASRQGGNTIYF.

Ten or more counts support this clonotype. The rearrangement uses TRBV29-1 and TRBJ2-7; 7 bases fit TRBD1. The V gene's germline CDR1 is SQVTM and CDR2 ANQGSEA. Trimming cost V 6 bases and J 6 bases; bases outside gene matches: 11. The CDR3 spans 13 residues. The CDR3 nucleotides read TGCAGCGTCTCCGAGACAGGGATTCGCGAGCAGTACTTC. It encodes CSVSETGIREQYF.

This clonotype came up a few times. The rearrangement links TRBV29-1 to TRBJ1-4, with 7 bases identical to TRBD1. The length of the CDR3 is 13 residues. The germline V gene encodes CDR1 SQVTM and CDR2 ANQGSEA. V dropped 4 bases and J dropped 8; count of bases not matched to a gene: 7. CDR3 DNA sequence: TGCAGCGTTGCCAGACAGGGTGGGGAAAAACTGTTTTTT. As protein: CSVARQGGEKLFF.

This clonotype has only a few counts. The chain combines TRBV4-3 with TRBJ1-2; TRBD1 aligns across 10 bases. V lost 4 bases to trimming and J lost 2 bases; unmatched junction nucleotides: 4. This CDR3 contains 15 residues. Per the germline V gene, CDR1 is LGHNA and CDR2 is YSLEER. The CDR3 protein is CASSRSGQGNYGYTF. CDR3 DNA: TGCGCCAGCAGCCGGTCGGGACAGGGGAACTATGGCTACACCTTC.

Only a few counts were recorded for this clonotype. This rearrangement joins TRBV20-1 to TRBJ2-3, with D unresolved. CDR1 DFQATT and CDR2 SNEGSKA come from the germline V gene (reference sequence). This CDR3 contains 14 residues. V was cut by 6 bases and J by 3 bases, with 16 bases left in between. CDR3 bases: TGCAGTGCCGACACGGCCCGAGCTACAGATACGCAGTATTTT. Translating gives CSADTARATDTQYF.

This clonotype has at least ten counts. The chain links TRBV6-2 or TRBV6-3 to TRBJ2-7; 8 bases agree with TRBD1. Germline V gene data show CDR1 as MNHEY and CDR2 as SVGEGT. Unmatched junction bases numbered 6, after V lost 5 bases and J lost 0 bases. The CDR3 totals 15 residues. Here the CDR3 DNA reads TGTGCCAGCAGTCCACAGGGGGTCGGCTCCTACGAGCAGTACTTC. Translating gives CASSPQGVGSYEQYF.

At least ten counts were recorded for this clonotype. CDR3 in amino acids: CASSLGPEALREQYF. CDR3 in DNA: TGTGCCAGCAGCTTGGGACCGGAGGCCCTTCGCGAGCAGTACTTC. The V call is TRBV5-6, the J call TRBJ2-7, with D perhaps TRBD2 (5 bases). V was pared by 0 bases and J by 6 bases, with 16 bases between. From germline, CDR1 is SGHDT and CDR2 YYEEEE. The CDR3 loop spans 15 amino acids.

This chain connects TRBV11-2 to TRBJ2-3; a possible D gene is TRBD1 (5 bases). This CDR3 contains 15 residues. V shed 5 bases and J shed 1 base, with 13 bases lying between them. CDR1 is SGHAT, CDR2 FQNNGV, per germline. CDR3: CASSTRTRGTDTQYF. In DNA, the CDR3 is TGTGCCAGCAGCACGCGGACACGGGGCACAGATACGCAGTATTTT.

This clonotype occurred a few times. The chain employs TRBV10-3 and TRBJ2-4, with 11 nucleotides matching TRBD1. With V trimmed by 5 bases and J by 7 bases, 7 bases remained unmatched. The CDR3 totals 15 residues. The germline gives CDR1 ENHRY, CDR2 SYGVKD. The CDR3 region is CAISRTGGSRNIQYF. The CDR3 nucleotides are TGTGCCATCAGTCGGACAGGGGGCAGCAGGAACATTCAGTACTTC.

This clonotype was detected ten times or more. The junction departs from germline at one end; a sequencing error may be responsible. The CDR3 is CANSAAGRGEKLFF. The DNA for the CDR3 is TGTGCCAACAGCGCCGCCGGCAGGGGGGAAAAACTGTTTTTT. The rearrangement joins TRBV5-4 to TRBJ1-4; 7 bases map to TRBD1. Germline V gene lookup returns CDR1 SGHNT and CDR2 YYREEE (reference sequence). The CDR3 is 14 amino acids.

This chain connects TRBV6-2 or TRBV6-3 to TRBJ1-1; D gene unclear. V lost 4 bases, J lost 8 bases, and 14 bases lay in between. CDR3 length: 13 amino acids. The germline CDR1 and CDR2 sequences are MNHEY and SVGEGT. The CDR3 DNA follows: TGTGCCAGCAGTTCACCCGGGGAGCGCGAAGCTTTCTTT. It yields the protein CASSSPGEREAFF.

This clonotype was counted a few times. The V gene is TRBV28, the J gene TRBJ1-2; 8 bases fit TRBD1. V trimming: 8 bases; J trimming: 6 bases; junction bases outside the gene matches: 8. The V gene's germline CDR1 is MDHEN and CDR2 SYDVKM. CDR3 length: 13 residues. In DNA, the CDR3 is TGTGCCAGCGTAGGTGGACAGGGAGATGGCTACACCTTC. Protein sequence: CASVGGQGDGYTF.

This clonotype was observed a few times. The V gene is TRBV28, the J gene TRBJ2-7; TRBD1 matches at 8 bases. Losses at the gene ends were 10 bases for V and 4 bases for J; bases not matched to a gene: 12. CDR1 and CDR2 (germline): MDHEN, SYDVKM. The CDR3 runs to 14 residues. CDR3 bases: TGTGCCACTTTATGGGCAGGGGGCGGATACGAGCAGTACTTC. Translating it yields CATLWAGGGYEQYF.

The CDR3 reads CASTPAQGSKNIQYF. Here the CDR3 DNA reads TGTGCCAGCACCCCCGCTCAGGGTTCCAAAAACATTCAGTACTTC. The rearrangement joins TRBV28 to TRBJ2-4; a weak D match, TRBD1 (5 bases). CDR3 length equals 15 residues. Trimming left V 7 bases short and J 2 bases short, with 15 bases between. The V gene's germline CDR1 is MDHEN and CDR2 SYDVKM.

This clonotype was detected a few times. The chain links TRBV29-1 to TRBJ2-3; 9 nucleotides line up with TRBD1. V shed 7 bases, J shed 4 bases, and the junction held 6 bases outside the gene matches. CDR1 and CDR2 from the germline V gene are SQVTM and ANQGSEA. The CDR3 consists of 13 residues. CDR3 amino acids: CSGGQGVADTQYF. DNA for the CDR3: TGCAGCGGGGGACAGGGAGTGGCAGATACGCAGTATTTT.

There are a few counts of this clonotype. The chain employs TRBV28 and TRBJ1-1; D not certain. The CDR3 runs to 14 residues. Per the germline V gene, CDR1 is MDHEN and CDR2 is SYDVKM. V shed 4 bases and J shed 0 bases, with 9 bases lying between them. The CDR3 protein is CASSSVRMNTEAFF. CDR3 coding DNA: TGTGCCAGCAGTTCAGTTCGGATGAACACTGAAGCTTTCTTT.

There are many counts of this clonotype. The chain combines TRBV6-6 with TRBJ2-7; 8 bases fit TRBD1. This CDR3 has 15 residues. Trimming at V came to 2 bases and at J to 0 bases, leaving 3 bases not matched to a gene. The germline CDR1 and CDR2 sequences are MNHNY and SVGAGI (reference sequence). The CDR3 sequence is CASSYRTGSSYEQYF. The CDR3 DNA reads TGTGCCAGCAGTTACCGGACAGGGAGCTCCTACGAGCAGTACTTC.

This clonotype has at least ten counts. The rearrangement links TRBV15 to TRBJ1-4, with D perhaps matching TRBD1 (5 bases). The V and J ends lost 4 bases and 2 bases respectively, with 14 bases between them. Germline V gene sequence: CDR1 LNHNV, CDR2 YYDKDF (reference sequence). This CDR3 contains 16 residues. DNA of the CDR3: TGTGCCACCAGCACCGGTAGGGGCAAGACTAATGAAAAACTGTTTTTT. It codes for CATSTGRGKTNEKLFF. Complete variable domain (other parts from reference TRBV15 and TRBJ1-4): DAMVIQNPRYQVTQFGKPVTLSCSQTLNHNVMYWYQQKSSQAPKLLFHYYDKDFNNEADTPDNFQSRRPNTSFCFLDIRSPGLGDTAMYLCATSTGRGKTNEKLFFGSGTQLSVL.

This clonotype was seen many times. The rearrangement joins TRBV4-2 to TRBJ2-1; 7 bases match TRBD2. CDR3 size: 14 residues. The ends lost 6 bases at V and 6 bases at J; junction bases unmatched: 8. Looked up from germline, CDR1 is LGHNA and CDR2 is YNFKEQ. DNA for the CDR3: TGTGCCAGCAGGGTAGCGGGCGCCTCCAATGAGCAGTTCTTC. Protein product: CASRVAGASNEQFF.

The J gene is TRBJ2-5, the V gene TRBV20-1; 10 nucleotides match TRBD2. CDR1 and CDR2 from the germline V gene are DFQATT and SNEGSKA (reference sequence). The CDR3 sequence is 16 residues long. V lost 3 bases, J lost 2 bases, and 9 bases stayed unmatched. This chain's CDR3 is CSASPLASGSQETQYF. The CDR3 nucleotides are TGCAGTGCTAGTCCGTTGGCTAGCGGGAGTCAAGAGACCCAGTACTTC.

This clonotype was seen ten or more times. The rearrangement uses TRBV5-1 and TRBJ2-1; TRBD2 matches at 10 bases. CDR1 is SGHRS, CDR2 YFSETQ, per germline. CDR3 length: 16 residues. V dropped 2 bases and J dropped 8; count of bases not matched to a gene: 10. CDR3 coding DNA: TGCGCCAGCAGCTTCTCCGGGACTAGCGTATTCGATGAGCAGTTCTTC. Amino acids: CASSFSGTSVFDEQFF.

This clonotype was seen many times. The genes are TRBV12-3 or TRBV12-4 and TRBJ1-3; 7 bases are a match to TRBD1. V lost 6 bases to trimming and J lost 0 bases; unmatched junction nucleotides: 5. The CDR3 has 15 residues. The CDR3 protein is CASRKGQLSGNTIYF. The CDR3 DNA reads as TGTGCCAGCAGGAAGGGACAGCTCTCTGGAAACACCATATATTTT.

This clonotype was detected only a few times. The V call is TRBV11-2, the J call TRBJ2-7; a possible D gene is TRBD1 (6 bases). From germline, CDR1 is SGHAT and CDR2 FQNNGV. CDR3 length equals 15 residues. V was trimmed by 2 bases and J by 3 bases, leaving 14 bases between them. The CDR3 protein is CASSLRRQVVYEQYF. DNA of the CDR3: TGTGCCAGCAGCTTACGGAGACAGGTAGTCTACGAGCAGTACTTC.

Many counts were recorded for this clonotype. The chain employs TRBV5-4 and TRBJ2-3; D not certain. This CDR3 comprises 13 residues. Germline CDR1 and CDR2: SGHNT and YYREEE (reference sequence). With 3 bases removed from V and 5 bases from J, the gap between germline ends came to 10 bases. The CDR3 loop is CASSSHSVDTQYF. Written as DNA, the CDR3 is TGTGCCAGCAGCTCCCATTCTGTAGATACGCAGTATTTT. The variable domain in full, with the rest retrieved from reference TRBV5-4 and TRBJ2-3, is ETGVTQSPTHLIKTRGQQVTLRCSSQSGHNTVSWYQQALGQGPQFIFQYYREEENGRGNFPPRFSGLQFPNYSSELNVNALELDDSALYLCASSSHSVDTQYFGPGTRLTVL.

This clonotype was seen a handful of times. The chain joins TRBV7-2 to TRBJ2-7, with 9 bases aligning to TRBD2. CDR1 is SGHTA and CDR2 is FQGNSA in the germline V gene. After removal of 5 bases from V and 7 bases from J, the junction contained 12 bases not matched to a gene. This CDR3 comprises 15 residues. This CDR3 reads CASSVFLAGAREQYF. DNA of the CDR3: TGTGCCAGCAGCGTCTTTTTAGCGGGAGCTAGGGAGCAGTACTTC.